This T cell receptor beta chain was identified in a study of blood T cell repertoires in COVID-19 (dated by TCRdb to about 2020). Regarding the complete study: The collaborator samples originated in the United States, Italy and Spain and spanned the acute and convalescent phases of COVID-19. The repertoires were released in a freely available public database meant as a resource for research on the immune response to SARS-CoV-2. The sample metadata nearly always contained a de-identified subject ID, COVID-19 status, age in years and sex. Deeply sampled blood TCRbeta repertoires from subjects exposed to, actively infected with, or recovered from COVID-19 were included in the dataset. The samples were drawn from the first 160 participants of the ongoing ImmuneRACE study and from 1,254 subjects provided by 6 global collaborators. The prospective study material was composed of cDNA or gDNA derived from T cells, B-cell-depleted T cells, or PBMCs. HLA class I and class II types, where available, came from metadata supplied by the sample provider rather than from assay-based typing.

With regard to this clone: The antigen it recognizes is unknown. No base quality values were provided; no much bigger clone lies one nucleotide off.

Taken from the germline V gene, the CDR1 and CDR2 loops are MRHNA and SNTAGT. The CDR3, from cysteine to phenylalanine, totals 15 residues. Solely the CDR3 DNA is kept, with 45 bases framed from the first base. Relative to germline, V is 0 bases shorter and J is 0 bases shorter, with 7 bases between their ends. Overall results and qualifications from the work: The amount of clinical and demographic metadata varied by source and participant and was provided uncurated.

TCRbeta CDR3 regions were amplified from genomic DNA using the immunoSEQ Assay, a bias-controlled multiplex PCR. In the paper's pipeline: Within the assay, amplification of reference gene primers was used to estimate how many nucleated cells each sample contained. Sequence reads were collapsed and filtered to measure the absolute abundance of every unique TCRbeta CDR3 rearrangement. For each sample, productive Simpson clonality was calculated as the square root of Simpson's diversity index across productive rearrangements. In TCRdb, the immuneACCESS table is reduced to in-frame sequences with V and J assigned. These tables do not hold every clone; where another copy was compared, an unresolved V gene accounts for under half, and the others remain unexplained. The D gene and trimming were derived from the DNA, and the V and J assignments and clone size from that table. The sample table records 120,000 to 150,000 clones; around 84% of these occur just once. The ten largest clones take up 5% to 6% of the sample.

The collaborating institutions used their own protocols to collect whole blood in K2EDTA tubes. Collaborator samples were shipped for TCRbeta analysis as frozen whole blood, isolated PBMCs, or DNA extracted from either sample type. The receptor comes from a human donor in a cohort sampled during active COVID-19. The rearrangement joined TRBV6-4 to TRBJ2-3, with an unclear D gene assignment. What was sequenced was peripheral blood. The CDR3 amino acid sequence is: CASSDSAASTDTQYF. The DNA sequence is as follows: TGTGCCAGCAGTGACTCTGCGGCTAGCACAGATACGCAGTATTTT.